This entry lists 30 T cell receptor beta chains sequenced from one sample in a study of blood T cell repertoires in COVID-19. This table comes from immunoSEQ multiplex PCR, and its TCRdb copy is limited to in-frame clones, with some not included. Of around 400,000 clones listed, 87% were seen once; the top ten hold roughly 2.1%. Sequencing was done on a sample of peripheral blood. The receptors stem from a woman aged 55 to 70 with COVID-19, enrolled during active disease.

The V call is TRBV3-1 (or the pseudogene TRBV3-2), the J call TRBJ2-7; TRBD2 is a possible D gene (6 bases). Deletions cut 4 bases from V and 0 bases from J, with 13 bases between. The CDR3 is 15 residues long. The germline gives CDR1 LGHDT, CDR2 YNNKEL (reference sequence). The CDR3 sequence: CASSRLRDFSYEQYF. The CDR3 nucleotides are TGTGCCAGCAGCCGTCTCCGGGACTTCTCCTACGAGCAGTACTTC.

V and J are TRBV11-2 and TRBJ2-5; 11 positions match TRBD2. The CDR3 extends over 18 amino acids. Germline V CDR1 and CDR2: SGHAT, FQNNGV. Trimming removed 2 bases from V and 2 bases from J; junction bases left unmatched: 10. CDR3 sequence (DNA): TGTGCCAGCAGCTTAACGGTAGCGGGGGGGCCAGGGCAAGAGACCCAGTACTTC. Amino acid sequence: CASSLTVAGGPGQETQYF.

The chain recombines TRBV6-5 with TRBJ1-4, with D possibly being TRBD1 (6 bases). Germline V gene sequence: CDR1 MNHEY, CDR2 SVGAGI. Trimming took 5 bases from V and 8 from J, leaving 15 bases between them. This CDR3 has 14 amino acids. DNA of the CDR3: TGTGCCAGCAGTAGGACAGCCGTGGGGGAAAAACTGTTTTTT. It encodes CASSRTAVGEKLFF.

Here the CDR3 DNA reads TGTGCCAGCAGTTCAGCGGCAAGACAGCCCCAGCATTTT. Protein: CASSSAARQPQHF. This rearrangement joins TRBV27 to TRBJ1-5; D is unclear. The germline V and J ends were trimmed by 4 bases and 7 bases, with 11 bases remaining between them. The CDR3 has 13 amino acids. Germline V gene sequence: CDR1 MNHEY, CDR2 SMNVEV (reference sequence).

The gene calls are TRBV9 and TRBJ1-2; 7 bases align to TRBD1. This CDR3 has 14 amino acids. CDR1 is SGDLS and CDR2 is YYNGEE in the germline V gene. Germline trimming cut 3 bases from V and 2 bases from J; bases unmatched to any gene: 4. The CDR3 is CASSALRGNYGYTF. The CDR3 DNA sequence: TGTGCCAGCAGCGCACTCAGGGGGAACTATGGCTACACCTTC.

This rearrangement joins TRBV10-2 to TRBJ2-2, with 8 bases lining up with TRBD1. Germline V gene sequence: CDR1 WSHSY, CDR2 SAAADI. The V and J ends lost 7 bases and 1 base, in that order; junction bases with no gene match: 2. There are 14 residues in the CDR3. CDR3 in DNA: TGCGCCAGCAAGGGACAGGTGAACACCGGGGAGCTGTTTTTT. It specifies CASKGQVNTGELFF.

This chain connects TRBV2 to TRBJ2-7, with 10 bases fitting TRBD2. The germline gives CDR1 SNHLY, CDR2 FYNNEI. With V trimmed by 6 bases and J by 4 bases, 12 bases remained unmatched. CDR3 length: 16 amino acids. CDR3 nucleotides: TGTGCCAGCAGGGGGAGAGGGCTAGCGGGAGAGTACGAGCAGTACTTC. Translating it yields CASRGRGLAGEYEQYF.

The rearrangement links TRBV5-1 to TRBJ1-6, with D perhaps matching TRBD1 (6 bases). Per germline, CDR1 SGHRS and CDR2 YFSETQ. The CDR3 is 15 amino acids. With 4 bases removed from V and 6 bases from J, the gap between germline ends came to 14 bases. Here the CDR3 DNA reads TGCGCCAGCAGCCCAGACAGGATCGGTAATTCACCCCTCCACTTT. Encoded protein: CASSPDRIGNSPLHF. Together with reference TRBV5-1 and TRBJ1-6, the CDR3 gives the full variable domain: KAGVTQTPRYLIKTRGQQVTLSCSPISGHRSVSWYQQTPGQGLQFLFEYFSETQRNKGNFPGRFSGRQFSNSRSEMNVSTLELGDSALYLCASSPDRIGNSPLHFGNGTRLTVT.

This clone was observed a few times. The sample carries other DNA sequences with the same CDR3. V and J are TRBV3-1 (or the pseudogene TRBV3-2) and TRBJ2-7, with D unresolved. The CDR3 is 12 residues long. Trimming took off 0 bases at V and 3 bases at J, with 3 bases between the two ends. The germline CDR1 and CDR2 sequences are LGHDT and YNNKEL (reference sequence). CDR3 DNA: TGTGCCAGCAGCCAAGATCTCTACGAGCAGTACTTC. It encodes CASSQDLYEQYF.

The gene calls are TRBV30 and TRBJ1-6; 8 nucleotides match TRBD1. V dropped 2 bases and J dropped 5; count of bases not matched to a gene: 11. The CDR3 has 17 amino acids. Germline loops: CDR1 GTSNPN, CDR2 SVGIG (reference sequence). The CDR3 spells CAWSRDRSNQHNSPLHF. The CDR3 coding sequence is TGTGCCTGGAGTAGGGACAGGAGTAATCAGCATAATTCACCCCTCCACTTT.

V is TRBV5-4 and J is TRBJ1-2; D unclear. The V end lost 4 bases, the J end lost 8 bases, and 24 bases lay between the germline ends. The CDR3 extends over 16 amino acids. Germline values: CDR1 SGHNT, CDR2 YYREEE (reference sequence). The CDR3: CASSRGREGTIEGYTF. The DNA of the CDR3 is TGTGCCAGCAGCCGGGGTCGGGAGGGTACGATTGAGGGCTACACCTTC.

J is TRBJ1-1 and V is TRBV5-5, with D perhaps matching TRBD1 (5 bases). The CDR3 runs to 14 residues. With 4 bases removed from V and 0 bases from J, the gap between germline ends came to 10 bases. Germline CDR1 reads SGHKS; CDR2 reads YYEKEE (reference sequence). The CDR3 coding sequence is TGTGCCAGCAGCCGACAGAGAATGAACACTGAAGCTTTCTTT. Protein sequence: CASSRQRMNTEAFF.

The V and J genes are TRBV5-4 and TRBJ2-7; D is unclear. Per germline, CDR1 SGHNT and CDR2 YYREEE (reference sequence). V was shortened by 0 bases and J by 4 bases, with 5 bases between the two germline ends. The CDR3 loop spans 12 amino acids. As DNA, the CDR3 is TGTGCCAGCAGCTTGGATACTTACGAGCAGTACTTC. Protein: CASSLDTYEQYF.

V is TRBV2 and J is TRBJ2-7, with 10 bases matching TRBD1. The CDR3 is 12 residues long. The J segment lost 1 base and the V segment lost 11 bases, leaving 2 bases of the junction unmatched. The V gene's germline CDR1 is SNHLY and CDR2 FYNNEI. The chain's CDR3 is CAGTGESYEQYF. CDR3 sequence (DNA): TGTGCCGGGACAGGGGAATCCTACGAGCAGTACTTC.

This rearrangement joins TRBV4-2 to TRBJ2-7; a weak D match, TRBD1 (6 bases). Germline loops: CDR1 LGHNA, CDR2 YNFKEQ. The length of the CDR3 is 16 residues. The V gene lost 1 base and the J gene lost 2 bases, with 15 bases spanning the gap. This CDR3 reads CASSQGYRDIAYEQYF. The CDR3 DNA follows: TGTGCCAGCAGCCAAGGATACCGGGACATCGCCTACGAGCAGTACTTC.

This clone was seen a single time. The CDR3 protein is CASSTGTGVGNTEAFF. The CDR3 nucleotides read TGCGCCAGCAGCACCGGGACAGGGGTTGGGAACACTGAAGCTTTCTTT. The chain joins TRBV5-1 to TRBJ1-1; 10 nucleotides line up with TRBD1. Trimming removed 4 bases from V and 1 base from J; junction bases left unmatched: 7. The CDR3 is 16 residues long. Germline CDR1 reads SGHRS; CDR2 reads YFSETQ.

The rearrangement links TRBV3-1 (or the pseudogene TRBV3-2) to TRBJ1-4, with unresolved D. CDR3 length equals 16 residues. Germline CDR1 reads LGHDT; CDR2 reads YNNKEL (reference sequence). Trimming pared 3 bases from V and 4 bases from J, leaving 15 bases between. DNA of the CDR3: TGTGCCAGCAGCCACCCTAGGAGTGGTCTTAATGAAAAACTGTTTTTT. Translating gives CASSHPRSGLNEKLFF.

CDR3 sequence: CASRPGGLRYGYTF. CDR3 nucleotide sequence: TGTGCCAGCAGGCCAGGGGGGCTTCGCTATGGCTACACCTTC. This chain connects TRBV28 to TRBJ1-2; 7 bases are shared with TRBD1. This CDR3 is 14 amino acids long. Germline CDR1 reads MDHEN; CDR2 reads SYDVKM. V lost 6 bases and J lost 4; bases outside the gene matches: 8.

Notes on this clone: Distinct nucleotide sequences in the sample also encode this CDR3. The V call is TRBV28, the J call TRBJ1-5, with no clear D. From germline, CDR1 is MDHEN and CDR2 SYDVKM. This CDR3 comprises 12 residues. The V end lost 6 bases, the J end lost 1 base, and 4 bases lay between the germline ends. The CDR3 protein is CASSESNQPQHF. CDR3 nucleotide sequence: TGTGCCAGCAGCGAGAGCAATCAGCCCCAGCATTTT.

The chain recombines TRBV9 with TRBJ1-2, with TRBD1 matching over 7 bases. The CDR3 contains 15 residues. The germline CDR1 and CDR2 sequences are SGDLS and YYNGEE. V shed 6 bases, J shed 2 bases, and the junction held 10 bases outside the gene matches. The CDR3 coding sequence is TGTGCCAGCATCAAGAGAAGACAGGGAAACTATGGCTACACCTTC. Protein sequence: CASIKRRQGNYGYTF.

The chain recombines TRBV4-2 with TRBJ1-2; TRBD1 might be the D (5 bases). The length of the CDR3 is 15 residues. With 8 bases removed from V and 7 bases from J, the gap between germline ends came to 23 bases. Per germline, CDR1 LGHNA and CDR2 YNFKEQ. CDR3 in DNA: TGTGCCAGCGCGCTAGATTCCAGGGATCCTATTGGCTACACCTTC. Protein: CASALDSRDPIGYTF.

This rearrangement joins TRBV5-3 to TRBJ1-5; D call uncertain. TRBV5-3 is marked as an open reading frame, function uncertain. This CDR3 contains 12 residues. The V end was cut by 3 bases, the J end by 4 bases, with 5 bases between. CDR3 sequence: CARSSKNQPQHF. The CDR3 DNA reads as TGTGCCAGAAGCTCCAAAAATCAGCCCCAGCATTTT.

The gene calls are TRBV7-8 and TRBJ2-1; 12 bases match TRBD2. This CDR3 is 15 amino acids long. Germline CDR1 SGHVS, CDR2 FQNEAQ. V lost 7 bases and J lost 4; bases outside the gene matches: 5. CDR3 loop: CASNKLAGGYNEQFF. CDR3 nucleotides: TGTGCCAGCAACAAACTAGCGGGGGGTTACAATGAGCAGTTCTTC. Drawing the rest from reference TRBV7-8 and TRBJ2-1, the complete variable domain is GAGVSQSPRYKVAKRGQDVALRCDPISGHVSLFWYQQALGQGPEFLTYFQNEAQLDKSGLPSDRFFAERPEGSVSTLKIQRTQQEDSAVYLCASNKLAGGYNEQFFGPGTRLTVL.

This chain joins TRBV4-2 and TRBJ2-1; TRBD2 agrees at 8 bases. The CDR3 runs to 17 residues. Germline values: CDR1 LGHNA, CDR2 YNFKEQ. The V and J ends lost 0 bases and 4 bases, in that order; junction bases with no gene match: 8. The CDR3 DNA follows: TGTGCCAGCAGCCAAGATCCCCGGGAGCGGGGGTACAATGAGCAGTTCTTC. Translating gives CASSQDPRERGYNEQFF.

The chain is built from TRBV19 and TRBJ2-1, with TRBD2 identical over 12 bases. Trimming removed 2 bases from V and 7 bases from J; junction bases left unmatched: 3. In germline, CDR1 is LNHDA, CDR2 SQIVND (reference sequence). CDR3 length: 15 amino acids. Written as DNA, the CDR3 is TGTGCCAGTAGTATACTAGCGGGGGGGAGGAATGAGCAGTTCTTC. As protein: CASSILAGGRNEQFF.

This chain joins TRBV9 and TRBJ2-3; TRBD2 aligns across 8 bases. V shed 0 bases and J 4 bases; nucleotides not matched to a gene: 10. The CDR3 is 17 amino acids. Germline loops: CDR1 SGDLS, CDR2 YYNGEE. The CDR3 sequence is CASSVAPGGGFADTQYF. CDR3 DNA: TGTGCCAGCAGCGTAGCTCCCGGCGGGGGGTTCGCAGATACGCAGTATTTT.

This chain connects TRBV4-1 to TRBJ1-3; possible D gene TRBD1, 5 bases. Between the trimmed V and J ends, which lost 4 bases and 1 base, there was a span of 11 bases. CDR3 length: 15 amino acids. CDR1 MGHRA and CDR2 YSYEKL come from the germline V gene. CDR3 residues: CASSLDRGSGNTIYF. CDR3 DNA sequence: TGCGCCAGCAGCCTCGACCGGGGGTCTGGAAACACCATATATTTT.

This chain connects TRBV10-3 to TRBJ1-1; TRBD1 agrees at 9 bases. This CDR3 comprises 18 residues. With V trimmed by 5 bases and J by 1 base, 14 bases remained unmatched. Germline values: CDR1 ENHRY, CDR2 SYGVKD. In nucleotides, the CDR3 is TGTGCCATCAGTTCGGTGACGGGACAGGGCAGGCGGAACACTGAAGCTTTCTTT. Protein: CAISSVTGQGRRNTEAFF.

The J gene is TRBJ2-5, the V gene TRBV6-4; a possible D gene is TRBD2 (5 bases). Germline V gene data show CDR1 as MRHNA and CDR2 as SNTAGT. The CDR3 sequence is 15 residues long. The V and J ends lost 0 bases and 6 bases respectively, with 14 bases between them. CDR3 nucleotide sequence: TGTGCCAGCAGTGACTCGCCTAGCTGCGATAAGACCCAGTACTTC. This gives the protein CASSDSPSCDKTQYF.

The rearrangement joins TRBV18 to TRBJ1-6, with D possibly matching TRBD1 (6 bases). The CDR3 loop spans 14 amino acids. CDR1 KGHSH and CDR2 LQKENI come from the germline V gene. The V end lost 3 bases, the J end lost 10 bases, and 13 bases lay between the germline ends. The CDR3: CASSPTGWGSPLHF. As DNA, the CDR3 is TGTGCCAGCTCACCCACAGGGTGGGGGTCACCCCTCCACTTT.